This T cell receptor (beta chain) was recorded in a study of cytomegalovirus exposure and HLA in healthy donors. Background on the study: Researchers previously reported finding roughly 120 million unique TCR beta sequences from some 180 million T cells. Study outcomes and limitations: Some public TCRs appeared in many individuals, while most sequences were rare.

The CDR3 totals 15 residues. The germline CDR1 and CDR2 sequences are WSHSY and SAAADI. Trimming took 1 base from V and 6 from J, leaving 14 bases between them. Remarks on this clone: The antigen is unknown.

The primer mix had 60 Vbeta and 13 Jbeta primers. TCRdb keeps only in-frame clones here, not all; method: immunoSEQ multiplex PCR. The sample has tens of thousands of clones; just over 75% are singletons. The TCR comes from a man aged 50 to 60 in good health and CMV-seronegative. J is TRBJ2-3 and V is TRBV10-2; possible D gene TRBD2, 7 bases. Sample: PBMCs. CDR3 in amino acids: CASSEWGGAIDTQYF. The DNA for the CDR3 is TGCGCCAGCAGTGAGTGGGGGGGGGCGATCGATACGCAGTATTTT.